The entry below describes one TCR beta chain. This clonotype was observed a handful of times. Its cognate antigen has yet to be identified. Qualities for individual bases were not recorded, and no much larger clone is one base off. Trimming leaves V shorter by 5 bases and J shorter by 2 bases, with the junction holding 7 bases beyond the gene matches. In the germline V gene (reference sequence), CDR1 corresponds to MNHEY and CDR2 to SMNVEV. The CDR3 contains 15 residues, cysteine and phenylalanine counted. The kept DNA is CDR3 alone, 45 bases in frame from the first base. The meaning of the sample's treatment or condition label: roughly nine-day PBMC culture with coronavirus spike peptide pools or control peptides (ViraFEST assay). The ViraFEST assay was used in the study, in which antigen-specific T cells were expanded with peptide pools and expanded clonotypes were subsequently identified by TCR sequencing. The convalescent patients' positive SARS-CoV-2 PCR tests fell between March and December 2020, which was before the Alpha, Beta and Delta variants emerged in the United States. PBMCs were cultured at two million per well in IMDM supplemented with 5% human AB serum and around 10 IU/ml IL-2, with about 10 ug/ml peptide pools added. Half of the culture medium was replaced with fresh IL-2-containing medium on days 3 and 7. CD4+ T cells were isolated after around 9 days of culture through negative selection using the EasySep CD4+ T cell isolation kit. Ficoll-Paque Plus gradient centrifugation was used to isolate PBMCs from whole blood, and the isolated PBMCs were then either used fresh or cryopreserved at -140C. In general, triplicate wells were set up for every culture condition.

This sample was taken from a study of vaccination and CD4 T cells after COVID-19 (dated by TCRdb to the early 2020s). Regarding the study in general: Convalescent patients had a positive SARS-CoV-2 result on nasal swab PCR, and of these patients, about ten had mild disease and one had severe disease. Six males and four females were included in the convalescent cohort, with two Hispanic individuals, seven Caucasians, two Asians and one multiracial person represented. Each participant got two doses of either the Pfizer-BioNTech BNT162b2 vaccine (n=8) or the Moderna mRNA-1273 vaccine (n=2). Post-COVID blood samples from convalescent patients were collected a median of roughly 100 days after diagnosis, with a range of about 35 to 161 days. Post-vaccine blood samples were taken a median of around 68 days after the second vaccine dose, with a range of roughly 13 to 250 days. The cultures were stimulated with overlapping spike peptide pools from SARS-CoV-2 and from the common cold coronaviruses HCoV-NL63, HCoV-OC43 and HCoV-229E. Control cultures used a CEFX viral epitope pool as positive control, an HIV-1 Nef peptide pool as negative control, or no peptide. In around ten COVID-19 convalescent patients and a handful of infection-naive healthy vaccine recipients, the spike-specific CD4+ TCR repertoire before mRNA vaccination was compared with the repertoire after mRNA vaccination.

Library construction relied on PCR. TCR sequencing of DNA from cultured CD4+ T cells used the Oncomine TCR Beta short-read assay at the Johns Hopkins FTIC core. The QIAamp micro DNA kit was used to extract genomic DNA from the cultured CD4+ T cells. Oncomine TCR Beta libraries from cultured CD4+ T cells were pooled using unique dual indexes and sequenced on an Illumina iSeq 100. The paper's data handling went like this. Non-productive sequences were filtered out, and CDR3s that did not start with C, did not end with F or W, or were shorter than 7 amino acids were discarded. Antigen-specific clonotypes were identified with the MANAFEST web application by comparing peptide-stimulated wells with reference and other culture wells. For a clone to be called positive, the clone needed an FDR below 0.05, an odds ratio above 5, and a productive frequency above 0.1% in at least two of three replicate wells. A clonotype was classed as cross-reactive if the clonotype showed significant expansion both in SARS-CoV-2 spike wells and in at least one common cold coronavirus spike condition. Similarity between CDR3 sequences was evaluated in R version 3.6.1 using Levenshtein distances (stringdist) and unrooted phylogenetic trees (ape). TCRdb trimmed public reads at Q25 via fastp, called clones via MiXCR and kept in-frame beta chains. Records with the same CDR3 protein are collapsed into one entry carrying the most frequent genes and DNA. TCRdb's processing, not the authors' own work, is the source of the V and J calls. In all, the sample holds around 12,000 distinct CDR3 sequences, and under 55% of those were seen once. Roughly 22% of the sample rests with the top ten.

Findings and caveats that apply to the study as a whole: Among the post-vaccine SARS-CoV-2-reactive clones in convalescent patients, a median approximately 86% showed up only after vaccination, which suggests vaccine-specific priming. Nearly all vaccine-specific clones in convalescent patients (304 of 307) were mono-reactive for SARS-CoV-2 spike rather than cross-reactive with common cold coronaviruses. The study included relatively few convalescent patients and did not analyze early timepoints after natural infection. The median count of SARS-CoV-2-reactive clonotypes went up from 20 to 25 after infection to about 40 after vaccination, although the change was not significant.

Sequencing was performed on CD4+ T cells from blood, cultured in vitro. This clonotype was obtained from a human donor who had recovered from COVID-19. The chain was built from TRBV27 and TRBJ2-5, and 8 bases in between align with TRBD1. The bases read TGTGCCAGCAGTCCCCGGACAGGGAAACAAGAGACCCAGTACTTC. It codes for CASSPRTGKQETQYF.